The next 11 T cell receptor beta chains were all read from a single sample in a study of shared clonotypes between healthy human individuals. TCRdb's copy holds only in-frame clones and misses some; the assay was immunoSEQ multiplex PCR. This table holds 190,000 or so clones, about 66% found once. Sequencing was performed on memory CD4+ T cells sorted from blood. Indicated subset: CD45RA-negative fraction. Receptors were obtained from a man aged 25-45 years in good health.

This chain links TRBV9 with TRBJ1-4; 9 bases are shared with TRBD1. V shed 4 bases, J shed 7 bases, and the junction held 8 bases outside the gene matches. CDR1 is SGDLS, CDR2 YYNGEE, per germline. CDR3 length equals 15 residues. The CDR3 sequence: CASSPGGTGFEKLFF. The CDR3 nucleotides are TGTGCCAGCAGCCCAGGGGGGACAGGGTTTGAAAAACTGTTTTTT.

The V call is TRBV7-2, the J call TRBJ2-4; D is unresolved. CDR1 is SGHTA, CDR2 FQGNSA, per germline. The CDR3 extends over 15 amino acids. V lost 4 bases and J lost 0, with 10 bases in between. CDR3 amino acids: CASSSRTLAKNIQYF. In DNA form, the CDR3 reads TGTGCCAGCAGCTCACGGACCCTAGCCAAAAACATTCAGTACTTC.

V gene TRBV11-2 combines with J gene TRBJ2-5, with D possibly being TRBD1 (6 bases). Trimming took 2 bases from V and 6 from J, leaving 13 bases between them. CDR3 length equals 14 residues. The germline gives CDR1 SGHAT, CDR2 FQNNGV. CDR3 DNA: TGTGCCAGCAGCTTAAACCGACAGGTGAAGACCCAGTACTTC. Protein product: CASSLNRQVKTQYF.

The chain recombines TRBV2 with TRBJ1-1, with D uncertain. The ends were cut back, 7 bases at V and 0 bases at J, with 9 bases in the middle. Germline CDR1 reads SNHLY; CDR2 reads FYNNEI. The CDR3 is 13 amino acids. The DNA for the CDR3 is TGTGCCAGCAAGATAGACATGAACACTGAAGCTTTCTTT. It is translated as CASKIDMNTEAFF.

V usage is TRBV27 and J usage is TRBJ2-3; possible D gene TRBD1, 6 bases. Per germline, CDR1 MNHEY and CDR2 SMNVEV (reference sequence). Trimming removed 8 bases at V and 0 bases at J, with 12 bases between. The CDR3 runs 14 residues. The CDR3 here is CASYRTASTDTQYF. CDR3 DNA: TGTGCCAGCTACCGGACAGCTAGCACAGATACGCAGTATTTT.

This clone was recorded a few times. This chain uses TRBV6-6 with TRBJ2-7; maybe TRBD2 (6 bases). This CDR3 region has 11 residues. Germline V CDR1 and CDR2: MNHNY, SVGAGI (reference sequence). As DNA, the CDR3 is TGTGTTAGCGGAGGATCTTACGAGCAGTACTTC. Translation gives CVSGGSYEQYF.

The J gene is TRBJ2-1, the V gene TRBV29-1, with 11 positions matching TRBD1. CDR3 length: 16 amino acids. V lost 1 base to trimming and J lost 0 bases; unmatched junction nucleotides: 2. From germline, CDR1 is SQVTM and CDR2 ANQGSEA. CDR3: CSVEGTGGGSYNEQFF. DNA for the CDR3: TGCAGCGTTGAAGGGACAGGGGGCGGCTCCTACAATGAGCAGTTCTTC.

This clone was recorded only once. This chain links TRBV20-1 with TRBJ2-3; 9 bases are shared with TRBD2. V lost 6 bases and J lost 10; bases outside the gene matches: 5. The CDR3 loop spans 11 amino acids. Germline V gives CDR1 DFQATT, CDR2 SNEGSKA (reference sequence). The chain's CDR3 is CSAETSGPQYF. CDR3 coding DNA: TGCAGTGCAGAGACTAGCGGTCCGCAGTATTTT.

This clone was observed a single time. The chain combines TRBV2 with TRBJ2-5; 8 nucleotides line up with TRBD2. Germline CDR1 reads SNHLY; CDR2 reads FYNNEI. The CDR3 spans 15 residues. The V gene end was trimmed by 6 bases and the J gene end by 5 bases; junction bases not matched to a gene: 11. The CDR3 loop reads CASRDMRGVSETQYF. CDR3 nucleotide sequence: TGTGCCAGCAGGGACATGCGGGGGGTTTCGGAGACCCAGTACTTC.

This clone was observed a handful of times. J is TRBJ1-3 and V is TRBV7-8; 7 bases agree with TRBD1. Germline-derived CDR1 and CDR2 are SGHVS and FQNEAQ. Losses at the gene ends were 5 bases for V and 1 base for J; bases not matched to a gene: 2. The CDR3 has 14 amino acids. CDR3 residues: CASSHRGSGNTIYF. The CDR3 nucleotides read TGTGCCAGCAGCCACAGGGGATCTGGAAACACCATATATTTT.

The CDR3, as DNA: TGTGCCAGCAGTGACGGGCCCACAGTCTACGAGCAGTACTTC. This encodes CASSDGPTVYEQYF. The genes are TRBV6-1 and TRBJ2-7; D ambiguous. CDR1 is MNHNS and CDR2 is SASEGT in the germline V gene. The CDR3 contains 14 residues. With 3 bases removed from V and 3 bases from J, the gap between germline ends came to 12 bases.